This T cell receptor (beta chain) comes out of a study of blood T cells in healthy people across ages. It was with a sample-barcoded 5' primer and a J-beta primer mix that a second PCR of about 6 to 12 cycles was run. TCRdb passed the 5' RACE reads through MiXCR, listing each CDR3 protein once. The table includes 800,000 to 900,000 distinct CDR3 sequences, 60% to 80% detected once. The junction had 22 bases not matched to a gene; V was cut back by 8 bases and J by 3 bases. The CDR3 sequence is 19 residues long. The germline CDR1 and CDR2 sequences are MNHEY and SVGEGT. This TCR was sampled from a man aged 25-45 years in good health. Source material: blood. The V call is TRBV6-2 or TRBV6-3, the J call TRBJ2-1; 7 nucleotides line up with TRBD1. CDR3 sequence reads: CASASTQGVPIGRYNEQFF. CDR3 nucleotide sequence: TGTGCCAGCGCTTCAACCCAGGGGGTTCCTATCGGGCGCTACAATGAGCAGTTCTTC.